This record looks at one T cell receptor beta chain sequence and its context. What it binds is unknown. The data originate from a study of a mutant IDH1 vaccine in newly diagnosed glioma. About the study: Earlier therapy was either radiotherapy, temozolomide, or both, and most got both.

General study findings and limits: The study observed vaccine-induced immune responses in 93.3% of patients.

Time point of the sample: baseline, week 1 (first vaccination visit). As for treatment: pre-vaccination baseline after standard-of-care therapy. There are 15 residues in the CDR3. Germline-derived CDR1 and CDR2 are SGDLS and YYNGEE. J lost 3 bases, V lost 4 bases, and 8 bases had no gene match. Assay: immunoSEQ multiplex PCR; the TCRdb copy retains only in-frame clones and omits some. The table lists 85,000 to 100,000 clones, 80% to 90% of them singletons. Source: PBMCs, taken from a glioma patient treated with radiotherapy, temozolomide or both. The rearrangement uses TRBV9 and TRBJ2-3, with TRBD2 identical over 7 bases. The TCR originated in a woman aged 50 to 60 with glioma. Here the CDR3 reads CASSQGLSGTDTQYF. The CDR3, as DNA: TGTGCCAGCAGCCAGGGACTATCAGGGACAGATACGCAGTATTTT.